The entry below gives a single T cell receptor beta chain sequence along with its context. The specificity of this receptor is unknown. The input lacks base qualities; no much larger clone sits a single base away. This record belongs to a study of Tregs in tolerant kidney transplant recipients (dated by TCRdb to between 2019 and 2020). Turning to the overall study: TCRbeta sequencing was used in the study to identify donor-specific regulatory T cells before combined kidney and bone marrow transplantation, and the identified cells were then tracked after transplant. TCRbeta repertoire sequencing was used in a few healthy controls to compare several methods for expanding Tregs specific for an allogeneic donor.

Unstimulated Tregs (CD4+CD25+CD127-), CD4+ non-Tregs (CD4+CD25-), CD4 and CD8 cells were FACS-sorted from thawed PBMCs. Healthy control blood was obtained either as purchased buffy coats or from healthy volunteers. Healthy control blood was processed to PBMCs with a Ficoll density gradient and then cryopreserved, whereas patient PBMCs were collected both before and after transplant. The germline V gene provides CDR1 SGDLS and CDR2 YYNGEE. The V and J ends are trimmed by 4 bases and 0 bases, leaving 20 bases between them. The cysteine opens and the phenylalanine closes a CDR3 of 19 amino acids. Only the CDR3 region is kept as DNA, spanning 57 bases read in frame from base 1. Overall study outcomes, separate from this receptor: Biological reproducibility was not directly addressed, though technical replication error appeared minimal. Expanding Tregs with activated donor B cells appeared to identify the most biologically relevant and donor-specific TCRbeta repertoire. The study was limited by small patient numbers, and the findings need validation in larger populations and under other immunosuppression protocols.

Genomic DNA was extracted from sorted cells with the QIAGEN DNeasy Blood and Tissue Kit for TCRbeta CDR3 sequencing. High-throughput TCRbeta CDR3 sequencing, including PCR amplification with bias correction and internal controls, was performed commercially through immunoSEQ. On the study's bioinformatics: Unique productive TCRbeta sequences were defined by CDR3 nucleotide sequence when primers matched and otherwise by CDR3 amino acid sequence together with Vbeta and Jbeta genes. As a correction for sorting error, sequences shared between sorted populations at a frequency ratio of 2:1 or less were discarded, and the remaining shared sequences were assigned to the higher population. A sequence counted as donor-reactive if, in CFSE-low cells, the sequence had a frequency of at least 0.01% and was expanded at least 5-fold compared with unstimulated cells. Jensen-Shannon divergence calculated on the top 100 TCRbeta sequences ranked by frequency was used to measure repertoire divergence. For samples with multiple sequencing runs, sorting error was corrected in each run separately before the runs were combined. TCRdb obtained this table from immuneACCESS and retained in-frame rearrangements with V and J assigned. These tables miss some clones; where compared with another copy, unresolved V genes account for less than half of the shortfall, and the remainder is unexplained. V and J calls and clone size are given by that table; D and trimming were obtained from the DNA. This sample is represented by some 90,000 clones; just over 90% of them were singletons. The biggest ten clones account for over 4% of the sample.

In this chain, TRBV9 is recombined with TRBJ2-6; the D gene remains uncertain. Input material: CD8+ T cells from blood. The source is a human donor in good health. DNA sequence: TGTGCCAGCAGCCCGATAAGCGTACAAGTATTCTCTGGGGCCAACGTCCTGACTTTC. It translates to CASSPISVQVFSGANVLTF.